The TCR beta chain described here comes from a study of control samples from healthy donors and cancer patients (dated by TCRdb to the early 2020s). Libraries came from the immunoSEQ multiplex PCR assay. TCRdb retrieved this table from immuneACCESS and kept in-frame rearrangements only. Not all clones are present; in checked studies, unresolved V genes account for under half, and no reason is known for the remainder. The sample data list 95,000 to 100,000 clones, and about 89% of these were observed just once. The ten largest clonotypes hold 7.8% of the sample. With regard to this clone: Its antigen remains unidentified. Per-base qualities were not stored, and no clone one base away is much larger.

Reading the germline V gene (reference sequence) gives CDR1 GTSNPN and CDR2 SVGIG. V was cut back by 5 bases and J by 0 bases, leaving a gap of 13 bases between them. Reading from cysteine to phenylalanine, the CDR3 counts 14 amino acids. The DNA shown is the 42-base CDR3, in frame from base 1. The sequencing sample was made of blood. This chain joins TRBV30 to TRBJ1-2; D gene: possibly TRBD1, on 6 matching bases. This sequence was found in a man aged 30 to 39 in good health. The CDR3 amino acid sequence is: CAWEGVLANYGYTF. The sequenced DNA: TGTGCCTGGGAGGGGGTCCTTGCTAACTATGGCTACACCTTC.